The entry below describes one TCR beta chain. Its antigen remains undetermined. There are no base qualities to consult, and no much larger clone falls within one base. These data originate in a study of Graves' ophthalmopathy and Graves' hyperthyroidism (dated by TCRdb to the late 2010s). About the study as a whole: Hyperthyroidism was considered stable if no progression to ophthalmopathy occurred within 18 months of follow-up. The study used TCR beta repertoire signatures to distinguish Graves' ophthalmopathy from Graves' hyperthyroidism and to predict progression to ophthalmopathy. Following sampling, methimazole starting at 30 mg daily was administered to hyperthyroidism patients, and high-dose intravenous methylprednisolone was administered to ophthalmopathy patients. In five or six hyperthyroidism patients, the T-cell repertoires found in thyroid tissue were compared with those found in blood. To explore V-J signatures distinguishing ophthalmopathy from hyperthyroidism, a discovery set of roughly 98 patients (fewer than 45 ophthalmopathy, about 57 stable hyperthyroidism) was enrolled. For independent validation, a separate cohort was made up of 18 hyperthyroidism patients plus 17 patients who later progressed from hyperthyroidism to ophthalmopathy. In total, 120 to 150 blood samples were TCR-sequenced: approximately 42 ophthalmopathy, over 70 hyperthyroidism and approximately 17 hyperthyroidism-to-ophthalmopathy patients.

Hyperthyroidism patients were newly diagnosed, with disease duration under 2 months, and aged 18 to 65 years. Anyone with other autoimmune diseases, uncontrolled infections, pregnancy or lactation was excluded from the study. Clinical symptoms, serum thyroxine, TRAb, thyroid ultrasound and orbital computed tomography were used for diagnosis. Total RNA was extracted with Trizol reagent and quality-checked on an Agilent 2100 Bioanalyzer. TCR beta CDR3 regions were amplified from RNA transcripts for repertoire sequencing. The first round was an RT-PCR using HTBI primers with the Qiagen OneStep RT-PCR kit, and this first round was followed by a second-round multiplex PCR, then size selection and purification. Libraries were sequenced paired-end with 100 bp reads on an Illumina HiSeq2000. Turning to the authors' computational methods: Reads were processed with SOAPnuke, discarding reads with adapters, uncalled bases, mean Phred below 15, or no exact constant-primer or identifier match. COPE v1.2.5 was used to merge the high-quality paired reads. Each unique nucleotide sequence was defined as a clonotype, and clonotypes were aligned to IMGT TRB V, D and J references with MiTCR v1.1. Analysis was restricted to V-J combinations with a frequency above 0.0001, which covered about 99% of repertoires. A TCR clonal expansion and chaos score per V-J combination was defined as the ratio of F50 clonal expansion to chaos observed in the TCRdist matrix. Welch's t-statistics and random forest were used to narrow the features down to more than 10 V-J combinations, which were then fed into a naive Bayes classifier. The Morisita-Horn index was used to measure how similar the thyroid and blood repertoires were. TCRdb redid the processing of the public reads, applying fastp at Q25 and MiXCR, and retained in-frame beta chains. Each CDR3 protein appears once, grouped with its most common genes and DNA. TCRdb's processing, not the authors', yielded these V and J calls. The sample has around 1.1 million distinct CDR3 sequences on record, roughly 35% of them singletons. Over 8.5% of the sample is in the top ten clones.

What the study reported, not specific to this receptor: In validation, the model predicted ophthalmopathy progression with 55% to 71% sensitivity and about 77% specificity; 12 predicted patients were CT-confirmed with GO in a median of approximately 6.5 months. Most expanded thyroid clonotypes with a frequency above 0.001 also appeared in blood, which suggests that blood repertoires may reflect the immune response in the thyroid. Sample size was not statistically predetermined, and group allocation was not concealed from the investigators. The 13-signature model separated ophthalmopathy from stable hyperthyroidism with approximately 90% sensitivity and about 81% specificity in cross-validation, and 80%/75% in the test set.

Its CDR3 holds 14 amino acids, cysteine through phenylalanine. Only CDR3 DNA is held: 42 bases, read in frame from base 1. As encoded in the germline V gene (reference sequence), CDR1 is DFQATT while CDR2 is SNEGSKA. V sheds 3 bases and J sheds 1 base, leaving 12 bases between their ends. Sample: peripheral blood or thyroid tissue (not recorded which). This sequence was found in an adult man with Graves' hyperthyroidism. Recombination joined TRBV20-1 with TRBJ1-2; no D gene is confidently identified. The nucleotide sequence is TGCAGTGCTAGGGGGTCGGTTGATAACTATGGCTACACCTTC. Translation gives CSARGSVDNYGYTF.